This TCR beta chain originates from a study of T cells in Graves' hyperthyroidism and ophthalmopathy. Trimming took off 5 bases at V and 6 bases at J, with 10 bases between the two ends. The CDR3 contains 13 residues. RNA transcripts yielded amplified TCR beta CDR3 regions. An initial round of RT-PCR targeting the TCR CDR3 relied on the HTBI primer set. Each CDR3 protein is one row after TCRdb ran MiXCR on the multiplex PCR reads. The sample has nearly 750,000 distinct CDR3 sequences, approximately 36% seen once. Sequencing was done on a sample of blood. This TCR was recovered from a woman between 35 and 50 years old with Graves' hyperthyroidism. The gene calls are TRBV12-3 or TRBV12-4 and TRBJ2-2; D is ambiguous. In DNA form, the CDR3 reads TGTGCCAGCAGTCGCCCCTTGGCCGGGGAGCTGTTTTTT. It codes for CASSRPLAGELFF.